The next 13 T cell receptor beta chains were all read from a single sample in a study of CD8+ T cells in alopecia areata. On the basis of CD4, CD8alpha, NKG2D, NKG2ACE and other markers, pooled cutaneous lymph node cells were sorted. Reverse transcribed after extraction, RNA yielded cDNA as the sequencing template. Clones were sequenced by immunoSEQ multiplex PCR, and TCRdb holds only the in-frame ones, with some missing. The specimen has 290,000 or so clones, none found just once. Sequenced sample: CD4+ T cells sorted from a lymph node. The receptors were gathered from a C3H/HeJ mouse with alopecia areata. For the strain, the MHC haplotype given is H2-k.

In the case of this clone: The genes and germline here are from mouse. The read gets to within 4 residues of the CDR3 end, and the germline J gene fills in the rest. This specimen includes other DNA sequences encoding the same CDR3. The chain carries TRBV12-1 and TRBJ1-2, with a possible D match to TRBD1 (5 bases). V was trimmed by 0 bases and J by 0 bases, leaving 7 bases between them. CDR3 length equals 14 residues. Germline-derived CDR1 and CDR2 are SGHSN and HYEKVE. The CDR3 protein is CASSLRGANSDYTF. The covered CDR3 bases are TGTGCCAGCTCTCTCAGGGGTGCAAACTCC.

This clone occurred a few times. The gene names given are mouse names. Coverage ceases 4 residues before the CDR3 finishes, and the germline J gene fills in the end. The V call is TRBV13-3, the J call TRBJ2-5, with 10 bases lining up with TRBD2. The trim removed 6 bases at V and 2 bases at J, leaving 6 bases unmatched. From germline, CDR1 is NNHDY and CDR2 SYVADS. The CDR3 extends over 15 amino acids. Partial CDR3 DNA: TGTGCCAGCACCCGACTGGGGGGCGGCCAAGAC. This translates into CASTRLGGGQD. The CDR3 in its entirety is CASTRLGGGQDTQYF.

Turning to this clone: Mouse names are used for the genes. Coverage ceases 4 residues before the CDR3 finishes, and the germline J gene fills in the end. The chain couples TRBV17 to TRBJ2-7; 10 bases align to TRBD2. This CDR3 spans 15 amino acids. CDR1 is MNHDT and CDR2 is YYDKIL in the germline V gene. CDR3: CASSRADWGAYEQYF. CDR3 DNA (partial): TGTGCTAGCAGTAGAGCAGACTGGGGGGCTTAT.

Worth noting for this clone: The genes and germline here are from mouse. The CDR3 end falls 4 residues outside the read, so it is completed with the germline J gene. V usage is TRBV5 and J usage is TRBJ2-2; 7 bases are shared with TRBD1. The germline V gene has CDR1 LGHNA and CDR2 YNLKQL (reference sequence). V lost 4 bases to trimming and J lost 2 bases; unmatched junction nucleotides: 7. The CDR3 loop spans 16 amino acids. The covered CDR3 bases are TGTGCCAGCAGCCGCGACAGGGTGGGGAACACCGGG. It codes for CASSRDRVGNTG. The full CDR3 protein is CASSRDRVGNTGQLYF.

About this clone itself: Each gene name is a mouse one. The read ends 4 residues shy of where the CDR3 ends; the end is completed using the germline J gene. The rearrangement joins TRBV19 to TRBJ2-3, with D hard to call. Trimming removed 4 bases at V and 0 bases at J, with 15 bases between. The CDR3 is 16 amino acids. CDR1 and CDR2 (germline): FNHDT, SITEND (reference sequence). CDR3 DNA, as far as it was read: TGTGCCAGCAGTCCCAACAGAAAATCTAGTGCAGAA. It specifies CASSPNRKSSAE. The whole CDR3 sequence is CASSPNRKSSAETLYF.

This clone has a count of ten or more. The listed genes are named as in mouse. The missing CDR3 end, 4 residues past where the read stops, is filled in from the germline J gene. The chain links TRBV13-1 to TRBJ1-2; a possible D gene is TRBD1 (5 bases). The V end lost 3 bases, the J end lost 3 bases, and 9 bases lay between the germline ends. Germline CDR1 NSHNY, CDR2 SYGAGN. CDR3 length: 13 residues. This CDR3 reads CASSVDTYSDYTF. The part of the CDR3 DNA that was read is TGTGCCAGCAGTGTGGACACCTACTCC.

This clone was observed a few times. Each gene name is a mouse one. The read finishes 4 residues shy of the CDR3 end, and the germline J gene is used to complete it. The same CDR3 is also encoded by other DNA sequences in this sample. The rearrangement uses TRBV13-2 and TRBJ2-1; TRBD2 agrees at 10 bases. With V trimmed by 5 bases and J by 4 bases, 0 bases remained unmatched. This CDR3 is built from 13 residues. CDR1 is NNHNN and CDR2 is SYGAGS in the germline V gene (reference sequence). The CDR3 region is CASGTGGYAEQFF. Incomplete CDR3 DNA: TGTGCCAGCGGGACTGGGGGGTATGCT.

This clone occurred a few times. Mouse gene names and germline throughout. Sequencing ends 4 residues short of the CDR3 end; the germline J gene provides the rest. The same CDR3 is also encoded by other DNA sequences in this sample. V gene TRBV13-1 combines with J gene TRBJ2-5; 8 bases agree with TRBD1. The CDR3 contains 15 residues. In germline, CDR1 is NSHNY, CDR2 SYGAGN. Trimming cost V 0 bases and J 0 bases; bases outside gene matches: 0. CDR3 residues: CASSDDRGNQDTQYF. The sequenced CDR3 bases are TGTGCCAGCAGTGATGACAGGGGGAACCAAGAC.

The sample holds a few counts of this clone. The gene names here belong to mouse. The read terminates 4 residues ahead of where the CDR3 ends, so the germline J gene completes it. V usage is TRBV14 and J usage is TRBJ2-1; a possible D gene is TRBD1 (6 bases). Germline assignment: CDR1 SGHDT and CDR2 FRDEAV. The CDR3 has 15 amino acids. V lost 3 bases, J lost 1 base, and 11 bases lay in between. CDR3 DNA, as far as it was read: TGTGCCAGCAGTTCAGGGACAAAAAACTATGCT. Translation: CASSSGTKNYA. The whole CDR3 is CASSSGTKNYAEQFF.

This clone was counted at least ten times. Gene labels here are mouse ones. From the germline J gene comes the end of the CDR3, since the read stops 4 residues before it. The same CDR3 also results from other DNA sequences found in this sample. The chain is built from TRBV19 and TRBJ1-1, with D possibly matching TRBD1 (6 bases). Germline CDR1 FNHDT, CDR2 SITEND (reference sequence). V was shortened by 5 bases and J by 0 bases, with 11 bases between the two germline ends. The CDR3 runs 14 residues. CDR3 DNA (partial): TGTGCCAGCAGATCCGGGACAACAAACACA. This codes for CASRSGTTNT. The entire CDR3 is CASRSGTTNTEVFF.

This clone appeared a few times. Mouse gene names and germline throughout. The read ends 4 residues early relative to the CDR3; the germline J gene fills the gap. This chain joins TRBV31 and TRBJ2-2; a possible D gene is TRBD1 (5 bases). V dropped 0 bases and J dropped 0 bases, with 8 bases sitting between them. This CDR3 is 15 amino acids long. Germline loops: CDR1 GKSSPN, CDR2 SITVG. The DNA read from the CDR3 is TGTGCCTGGAGTCTATCGACAGCAAACACCGGG. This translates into CAWSLSTANTG. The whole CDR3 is CAWSLSTANTGQLYF. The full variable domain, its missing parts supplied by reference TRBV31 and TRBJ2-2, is AQTIHQWPVAEIKAVGSPLSLGCTIKGKSSPNLYWYWQATGGTLQQLFYSITVGQVESVVQLNLSASRPKDDQFILSTEKLLLSHSGFYLCAWSLSTANTGQLYFGEGSKLTVL.

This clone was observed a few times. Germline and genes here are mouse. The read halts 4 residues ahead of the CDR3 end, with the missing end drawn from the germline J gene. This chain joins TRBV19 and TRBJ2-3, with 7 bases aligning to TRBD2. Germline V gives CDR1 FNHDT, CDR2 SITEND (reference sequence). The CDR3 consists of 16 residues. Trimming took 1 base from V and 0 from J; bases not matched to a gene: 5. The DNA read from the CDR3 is TGTGCCAGCAGTATAACACTGGGGCCCAGTGCAGAA. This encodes CASSITLGPSAE. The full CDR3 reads CASSITLGPSAETLYF.

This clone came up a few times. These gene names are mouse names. CDR3 in amino acids: CASRETENTEVFF. CDR3 DNA, as far as it was read: TGTGCCAGCAGGGAGACAGAAAACACA. The V and J genes are TRBV13-3 and TRBJ1-1; a possible D gene is TRBD1 (5 bases). The sequence runs out 4 residues before the end of the CDR3; the remainder is reconstructed from the germline J gene. CDR3 length equals 13 residues. Trimming removed 5 bases at V and 1 base at J, with 9 bases between. Looked up from germline, CDR1 is NNHDY and CDR2 is SYVADS.